This TCR beta chain is from a study of siplizumab effects on memory and regulatory T cells. With 4 bases removed from V and 0 bases from J, the gap between germline ends came to 4 bases. The CDR3 is 12 residues long. Germline assignment: CDR1 PRHDT and CDR2 FYEKMQ (reference sequence). Profiled with immunoSEQ multiplex PCR; TCRdb holds only in-frame clones, not every one. Of tens of thousands of clones listed, approximately 93% are singletons. This clone was seen only once. The rearrangement links TRBV13 to TRBJ2-7, with D uncertain. Sequenced: CD8+ T cells sorted from blood. This receptor was obtained from a human donor in good health. The CDR3 DNA reads TGTGCCAGCAGCTGGAGCTCCTACGAGCAGTACTTC. This gives the protein CASSWSSYEQYF.